These T cell receptor beta chains were read from a single sample in a study of T cells in tuberculosis. Sequencing was performed with immunoSEQ multiplex PCR; in TCRdb, only in-frame clones are kept and a portion is missing. The sample includes around 30,000 clones, over 85% of them seen just once. The sample in question was PBMCs, obtained at tuberculosis diagnosis. Every receptor here comes from an adult with tuberculosis. Both conserved end residues are part of each CDR3. The D gene is left open where the match is weak. The listing skips clone size in some rows; elsewhere it reads once, few, many or a size class.

TRBD2	TRBV7-3	NA	TRBJ2-1	CASSPGTSGWGEQFF	TGTGCCAGCAGCCCCGGGACTAGCGGGTGGGGGGAGCAGTTCTTC
NA	TRBV5-1	NA	TRBJ1-5	CASSLSGGSNQPQHF	TGCGCCAGCAGCTTGTCGGGGGGATCCAATCAGCCCCAGCATTTT
NA	TRBV10-3	NA	TRBJ1-2	CAISESSDGYTF	TGTGCCATCAGTGAGTCTAGCGATGGCTACACCTTC
NA	TRBV6-1	NA	TRBJ1-2	CASSKDTGMANYGYTF	TGTGCCAGCAGTAAAGACACGGGGATGGCTAACTATGGCTACACCTTC
NA	TRBV11-2	NA	TRBJ2-2	CASSSPRGSRENTGELFF	TGTGCCAGCAGCTCCCCTCGTGGATCGCGGGAGAACACCGGGGAGCTGTTTTTT
TRBD1	TRBV19	NA	TRBJ2-7	CATGTVYEQYF	TGTGCCACCGGGACAGTTTACGAGCAGTACTTC
TRBD2	TRBV2	NA	TRBJ2-7	CASRIAGSSWEQYF	TGTGCCAGCAGAATAGCGGGATCGTCTTGGGAGCAGTACTTC
TRBD1	TRBV27	NA	TRBJ2-7	CASSGQGRSYEQYF	TGTGCCAGCAGCGGACAGGGGCGCTCCTACGAGCAGTACTTC
NA	TRBV13	NA	TRBJ2-1	CASSPRRGDEQFF	TGTGCCAGCAGCCCTCGGAGAGGCGATGAGCAGTTCTTC
NA	TRBV6-1	few	TRBJ2-7	CASSASEQYF	TGTGCCAGCAGTGCCAGCGAGCAGTACTTC
NA	TRBV21-1	NA	TRBJ1-2	CASSKDRWAGGYGYTF	TGTGCCAGCAGCAAAGATAGGTGGGCAGGGGGCTATGGCTACACCTTC
TRBD2	TRBV7-7	NA	TRBJ2-7	CASSPLAGAPYEQYF	TGTGCTAGCAGCCCACTAGCGGGAGCCCCCTACGAGCAGTACTTC
NA	TRBV5-7	NA	TRBJ2-2	CASSPARETRHRGAVF	TGTGCCAGCAGCCCGGCACGGGAGACACGACACCGGGGAGCTGTTTTT
NA	TRBV6-5	NA	TRBJ2-7	CASSYSRRGSYEQYF	TGTGCCAGCAGTTACTCTAGGAGGGGCTCATACGAGCAGTACTTC
NA	TRBV6-5	NA	TRBJ1-5	CASSYSMGGDQPQHF	TGTGCCAGCAGTTACTCGATGGGGGGGGATCAGCCCCAGCATTTT
TRBD2	TRBV2	once	TRBJ2-5	CATTGTRPRQETQYF	TGTGCCACCACAGGGACTAGACCTCGACAAGAGACCCAGTACTTC
NA	TRBV6-5	NA	TRBJ1-4	CASSSGGGGNEKLFF	TGTGCCAGCAGTTCCGGGGGAGGGGGTAATGAAAAACTGTTTTTT
TRBD1	TRBV4-1	NA	TRBJ1-1	CASRPGQGGAEAFF	TGCGCCAGCAGACCCGGCCAGGGGGGCGCTGAAGCTTTCTTT
TRBD1	TRBV27	NA	TRBJ1-1	CASSLSIQGTEAFF	TGTGCCAGCAGTTTATCTATACAGGGGACTGAAGCTTTCTTT
TRBD1	TRBV29-1	NA	TRBJ1-1	CSVVGRQGGTEAFF	TGCAGCGTTGTAGGGAGGCAGGGGGGCACTGAAGCTTTCTTT
TRBD1	TRBV11-1	NA	TRBJ1-2	CASSPDRGESGYTF	TGTGCCAGCAGCCCCGACAGGGGAGAAAGTGGCTACACCTTC
NA	TRBV18	NA	TRBJ1-2	CASSQEGRDYGYTF	TGTGCCAGCTCACAGGAGGGACGGGACTATGGCTACACCTTC
TRBD1	TRBV6-5	NA	TRBJ2-3	CASSQRGTGMDTQYF	TGTGCCAGCAGCCAACGGGGGACAGGCATGGATACGCAGTATTTT
TRBD1	TRBV7-8	once	TRBJ1-2	CASSSHTGGTYYGYTF	TGTGCCAGCAGCTCCCATACAGGGGGAACTTACTATGGCTACACCTTC
TRBD1	TRBV4-1	NA	TRBJ1-3	CASSRQTGTGGNTIYF	TGCGCCAGCAGCCGCCAAACCGGGACAGGCGGAAACACCATATATTTT
TRBD1	TRBV30	once	TRBJ2-7	CAWGVLGQFGYEQYF	TGTGCCTGGGGGGTTTTGGGACAGTTTGGCTACGAGCAGTACTTC
TRBD1	TRBV5-1	once	TRBJ1-2	CASSQGPGTGFDGYTF	TGCGCCAGCAGCCAGGGGCCCGGGACAGGGTTTGATGGCTACACCTTC
TRBD1	TRBV19	NA	TRBJ1-4	CASSIEGQGNEKLFF	TGTGCCAGTAGTATAGAGGGACAGGGAAATGAAAAACTGTTTTTT
NA	TRBV6-5	NA	TRBJ2-5	CASSYSVPQGTQYF	TGTGCCAGCAGTTACTCGGTACCCCAGGGGACCCAGTACTTC
NA	TRBV19	NA	TRBJ1-6	CASSINSGGANSPLHF	TGTGCCAGTAGTATTAACTCCGGGGGGGCCAATTCACCCCTCCACTTT
TRBD2	TRBV5-3	NA	TRBJ2-5	CARSHPIAGAPETQYF	TGTGCCAGAAGCCACCCAATAGCGGGAGCCCCAGAGACCCAGTACTTC
NA	TRBV5-1	NA	TRBJ2-1	CASSLDGSYYNEQFF	TGCGCCAGCAGCTTGGACGGGAGCTACTACAATGAGCAGTTCTTC
NA	TRBV6-4	NA	TRBJ2-3	CASSDSQSTDTQYF	TGTGCCAGCAGTGACTCCCAGTCCACAGATACGCAGTATTTT
TRBD2	TRBV27	NA	TRBJ2-3	CASSSGGSMPDTQYF	TGTGCCAGCAGCTCGGGGGGGAGTATGCCAGATACGCAGTATTTT
TRBD1	TRBV4-1	NA	TRBJ2-7	CASRLKQGEVYEQYF	TGCGCCAGCAGGCTTAAACAGGGGGAAGTCTACGAGCAGTACTTC
NA	TRBV28	NA	TRBJ2-1	CASRRDRVANEQFF	TGTGCCAGCAGGCGGGACCGGGTGGCCAATGAGCAGTTCTTC
TRBD1	TRBV5-6	few	TRBJ1-2	CASSSDRGYFGGYTF	TGTGCCAGCAGCTCTGACAGGGGGTATTTCGGGGGCTACACCTTC
TRBD2	TRBV27	NA	TRBJ2-1	CASSLSGWGGSEQFF	TGTGCCAGCAGTTTATCGGGTTGGGGGGGGTCAGAGCAGTTCTTC
NA	TRBV11-2	NA	TRBJ2-1	CASSFSRGDYNEQFF	TGTGCCAGCAGCTTTTCTCGCGGGGATTACAATGAGCAGTTCTTC
NA	TRBV19	few	TRBJ1-1	CASSIGSGGFTEAFF	TGTGCCAGTAGTATAGGGAGCGGGGGATTTACTGAAGCTTTCTTT
NA	TRBV4-1	once	TRBJ1-3	CASSPGRARTGNTIYF	TGCGCCAGCAGCCCCGGGAGGGCTCGGACTGGAAACACCATATATTTT
TRBD2	TRBV30	NA	TRBJ2-1	CAWSNPYGGYNEQFF	TGTGCCTGGAGTAATCCTTACGGGGGGTACAATGAGCAGTTCTTC
NA	TRBV25-1	NA	TRBJ1-1	CASGLQGNTEAFF	TGTGCCAGCGGTTTACAGGGGAACACTGAAGCTTTCTTT
TRBD1	TRBV9	NA	TRBJ2-3	CASSAGTGFTDTQYF	TGTGCCAGCAGCGCCGGGACAGGGTTCACAGATACGCAGTATTTT
NA	TRBV19	NA	TRBJ2-3	CATARGGLTDTQYF	TGTGCCACTGCGCGGGGTGGTTTAACAGATACGCAGTATTTT
NA	TRBV28	NA	TRBJ2-3	CASSLSFGDTQYF	TGTGCCAGCAGTTTAAGTTTCGGGGATACGCAGTATTTT
NA	TRBV5-1	once	TRBJ2-5	CASSFGFLQETQYF	TGCGCCAGCAGCTTCGGGTTCCTACAAGAGACCCAGTACTTC
TRBD1	TRBV5-1	NA	TRBJ2-7	CASSTPSSGQGSYEQYF	TGCGCCAGCAGCACCCCCTCCTCGGGACAGGGTTCCTACGAGCAGTACTTC
NA	TRBV10-3	once	TRBJ2-7	CAISGGGGWGRSYEQYF	TGTGCCATCAGTGGGGGCGGTGGCTGGGGTCGGTCCTACGAGCAGTACTTC
TRBD1	TRBV6-1	NA	TRBJ2-7	CASKDRAHEQYF	TGTGCCAGCAAGGACAGGGCCCACGAGCAGTACTTC
TRBD2	TRBV4-1	NA	TRBJ2-7	CASSSAGSGDSYEQYF	TGCGCCAGCAGCTCAGCAGGTAGCGGGGACTCCTACGAGCAGTACTTC
NA	TRBV29-1	NA	TRBJ2-7	CSVVPTTSSEQYF	TGCAGCGTCGTACCAACGACTAGTAGCGAGCAGTACTTC
TRBD2	TRBV5-6	NA	TRBJ2-7	CASSLRFARGASYEQYF	TGTGCCAGCAGCTTGCGGTTCGCGCGGGGGGCCTCCTACGAGCAGTACTTC
NA	TRBV4-1	NA	TRBJ1-5	CASSPGGGEARNQPQHF	TGCGCCAGCAGCCCGGGGGGAGGGGAAGCCAGGAATCAGCCCCAGCATTTT
TRBD2	TRBV9	NA	TRBJ2-2	CASSVRAGGPPNTGELFF	TGTGCCAGCAGCGTTCGTGCGGGAGGGCCCCCGAACACCGGGGAGCTGTTTTTT